This TCR beta chain was obtained from a study of beta chain features in type 1 diabetes. The study's findings and limits: Sampled from patients, naive, central memory and Treg TCRB repertoires appeared more similar than those sampled from healthy donors. When Type 1 diabetes patients were examined, their TCRB CDR3s proved moderately but significantly shorter in all four CD4+ subsets. In type 1 diabetes patients, VDJ junctions had fewer insertions; deletions at these junctions were more frequent.

In regard to this clone: Its antigen remains unidentified.

The V end lost 5 bases, the J end lost 6 bases, and 12 bases lay between the germline ends. The V gene's germline CDR1 is MGHDK and CDR2 SYGVNS. The CDR3 sequence is 13 residues long. Investigators reverse transcribed all isolated RNA, so they sequenced expressed TCRB transcripts. Generated by immunoSEQ multiplex PCR, the TCRdb table keeps only in-frame clones and is missing some. This table has a few hundred thousand clones, roughly 12% appearing once. The chain links TRBV25-1 to TRBJ2-3, with D perhaps TRBD1 (6 bases). This TCR was sampled from a woman younger than 35 with type 1 diabetes. What was sequenced was naive CD4+ T cells from blood. CDR3 sequence: CASSLQGGDTQYF. In nucleotides, the CDR3 is TGTGCCAGCAGTTTACAGGGTGGGGATACGCAGTATTTT. The full variable domain, its missing parts supplied by reference TRBV25-1 and TRBJ2-3, is EADIYQTPRYLVIGTGKKITLECSQTMGHDKMYWYQQDPGMELHLIHYSYGVNSTEKGDLSSESTVSRIRTEHFPLTLESARPSHTSQYLCASSLQGGDTQYFGPGTRLTVL.